Following are 26 T cell receptor beta chains from one sample sequenced in a study of T cells in Graves' hyperthyroidism and ophthalmopathy. RNA transcripts gave rise to amplified TCR beta CDR3 regions. HTBI primers were used for first-round RT-PCR of the TCR CDR3. TCRdb recomputed calls from the multiplex PCR reads with MiXCR, one row per CDR3 protein. The sample yields about 600,000 distinct CDR3 sequences, approximately 15% seen once. The sample consisted of blood. All receptors derive from a woman between 40 and 55 years old with Graves' ophthalmopathy.

The chain combines TRBV20-1 with TRBJ2-1, with 8 positions matching TRBD2. Germline CDR1 and CDR2: DFQATT and SNEGSKA (reference sequence). The CDR3 spans 12 residues. V dropped 1 base and J dropped 8; count of bases not matched to a gene: 1. The CDR3 region is CSARAGGDEQFF. The CDR3 DNA sequence: TGCAGTGCTAGAGCGGGGGGGGATGAGCAGTTCTTC.

This clonotype was seen more than once but under ten times. The gene calls are TRBV20-1 and TRBJ1-5; TRBD1 matches at 8 bases. CDR3 size: 16 residues. J was trimmed by 6 bases and V by 2 bases; bases with no gene match: 12. The germline V gene encodes CDR1 DFQATT and CDR2 SNEGSKA (reference sequence). DNA of the CDR3: TGCAGTGCTAGAACGTTCAACCGGGACAGGTCTCAGCCCCAGCATTTT. Encoded protein: CSARTFNRDRSQPQHF.

The genes are TRBV7-9 and TRBJ2-2, with 10 bases identical to TRBD2. Germline V gene sequence: CDR1 SEHNR, CDR2 FQNEAQ (reference sequence). The CDR3 consists of 13 residues. Trimming cost V 11 bases and J 6 bases; bases outside gene matches: 6. The CDR3 sequence: CASRGTSAGELFF. CDR3 nucleotide sequence: TGTGCCTCTAGGGGGACTAGCGCCGGGGAGCTGTTTTTT.

V gene TRBV30 combines with J gene TRBJ2-5, with D possibly TRBD1 on 5 matching bases. Trimming shortened V by 2 bases and J by 2 bases, and 9 bases separated the two germline ends. This CDR3 spans 13 amino acids. Germline V gives CDR1 GTSNPN, CDR2 SVGIG (reference sequence). CDR3 DNA: TGTGCCTGGAGTCTCAAGGGGCAAGAGACCCAGTACTTC. Protein product: CAWSLKGQETQYF. Supplemented by reference TRBV30 and TRBJ2-5, the full variable domain reads SQTIHQWPATLVQPVGSPLSLECTVEGTSNPNLYWYRQAAGRGLQLLFYSVGIGQISSEVPQNLSASRPQDRQFILSSKKLLLSDSGFYLCAWSLKGQETQYFGPGTRLLVL.

The chain uses TRBV3-1 and TRBJ2-7; TRBD1 matches 9 bases. CDR3 length equals 17 residues. The V gene end was trimmed by 4 bases and the J gene end by 4 bases; junction bases not matched to a gene: 14. Looked up from germline, CDR1 is LGHDT and CDR2 is YNNKEL (reference sequence). CDR3: CASSPVTGGRGIYEQYF. CDR3 DNA sequence: TGTGCCAGCAGCCCAGTGACAGGGGGGCGAGGGATATACGAGCAGTACTTC.

This clonotype appeared many times. The V gene is TRBV20-1, the J gene TRBJ2-1; 8 bases fit TRBD1. The germline V gene encodes CDR1 DFQATT and CDR2 SNEGSKA (reference sequence). The V gene end was trimmed by 4 bases and the J gene end by 3 bases; junction bases not matched to a gene: 11. CDR3 size: 16 residues. CDR3 bases: TGCAGTGCTAATCACGTAGGACAGGGTGACTACAATGAGCAGTTCTTC. Translation gives CSANHVGQGDYNEQFF.

This clonotype appeared many times. This chain connects TRBV7-3 to TRBJ1-1; a possible D gene is TRBD1 (5 bases). V was shortened by 5 bases and J by 1 base, with 11 bases between the two germline ends. There are 14 residues in the CDR3. CDR1 SGHTA and CDR2 FQGTGA come from the germline V gene. CDR3 sequence reads: CASSQGTGNTEAFF. For the CDR3, the DNA is TGTGCCAGCAGCCAAGGGACGGGGAACACTGAAGCTTTCTTT.

This clonotype was seen a few times. V usage is TRBV5-1 and J usage is TRBJ2-1; TRBD1 aligns across 7 bases. The germline gives CDR1 SGHRS, CDR2 YFSETQ. The V and J ends lost 6 bases and 5 bases, in that order; junction bases with no gene match: 11. The CDR3 runs 15 residues. CDR3 sequence (DNA): TGCGCCAGCACGACGATGGGACAGAAGAACAATGAGCAGTTCTTC. The encoded protein is CASTTMGQKNNEQFF.

As to this clonotype: At one end, the junction sequence differs from germline, possibly due to a read error. The chain combines TRBV2 with TRBJ2-5, with 7 bases matching TRBD2. CDR1 is SNHLY and CDR2 is FYNNEI in the germline V gene. This CDR3 has 12 amino acids. CDR3 amino acids: CASSAMKAGVHF. The CDR3 DNA reads TGTGCCAGCAGTGCAATGAAGGCGGGGGTGCACTTC.

This clonotype was counted at least ten times. The rearrangement joins TRBV2 to TRBJ2-7; D is ambiguous. Germline lookup yields CDR1 SNHLY and CDR2 FYNNEI. The CDR3 extends over 11 amino acids. V lost 7 bases to trimming and J lost 3 bases, with 7 bases between them. CDR3 region: CASTSIYEQYF. The CDR3 bases are TGTGCCAGCACTAGTATCTACGAGCAGTACTTC.

At least ten counts were recorded for this clonotype. The chain uses TRBV3-1 and TRBJ2-3; perhaps D is TRBD1 or TRBD2 (7 bases each). The CDR3 sequence is 16 residues long. V was pared by 1 base and J by 3 bases, with 14 bases between. Germline CDR1 is LGHDT and CDR2 is YNNKEL (reference sequence). The CDR3 nucleotides read TGTGCCAGCAGCCAAGCCCAGGGGGGGGGGACAGATACGCAGTATTTT. Translation gives CASSQAQGGGTDTQYF.

The rearrangement uses TRBV20-1 and TRBJ2-1; tentatively, D is TRBD2 (7 bases). The CDR3 spans 15 residues. The V end was cut by 6 bases, the J end by 5 bases, with 20 bases between. CDR1 is DFQATT, CDR2 SNEGSKA, per germline (reference sequence). The CDR3 protein is CSAGQIGGRDNEQFF. The CDR3 DNA is TGCAGTGCAGGGCAGATCGGGGGGCGGGACAATGAGCAGTTCTTC.

In its sample, this clonotype was seen a few times. The chain uses TRBV15 and TRBJ2-7; the D gene is possibly TRBD2 (6 bases). This CDR3 is built from 14 residues. Germline V gene lookup returns CDR1 LNHNV and CDR2 YYDKDF (reference sequence). With 5 bases removed from V and 3 bases from J, the gap between germline ends came to 14 bases. The DNA for the CDR3 is TGTGCCACCAGCCGCTCAATCGGGAGCTACGAGCAGTACTTC. It is translated as CATSRSIGSYEQYF. The full variable domain, in which reference TRBV15 and TRBJ2-7 provide the parts outside the CDR3, is DAMVIQNPRYQVTQFGKPVTLSCSQTLNHNVMYWYQQKSSQAPKLLFHYYDKDFNNEADTPDNFQSRRPNTSFCFLDIRSPGLGDTAMYLCATSRSIGSYEQYFGPGTRLTVT.

The chain couples TRBV6-2 or TRBV6-3 to TRBJ1-3, with 8 bases that match TRBD1. V shed 5 bases, J shed 3 bases, and the junction held 0 bases outside the gene matches. The CDR3 contains 13 residues. The germline CDR1 and CDR2 sequences are MNHEY and SVGEGT. In nucleotides, the CDR3 is TGTGCCAGCAGTACAGGGGGTGGAAACACCATATATTTT. It codes for CASSTGGGNTIYF.

The chain is built from TRBV20-1 and TRBJ1-4; D may be TRBD1 (5 bases). The V gene lost 0 bases and the J gene lost 7 bases, with 21 bases spanning the gap. Germline V gene data show CDR1 as DFQATT and CDR2 as SNEGSKA (reference sequence). CDR3 length equals 17 residues. The CDR3 sequence is CSARDNRGSEGGEKLFF. The DNA for the CDR3 is TGCAGTGCTAGAGATAACCGGGGCTCCGAGGGCGGTGAAAAACTGTTTTTT.

In its sample, this clonotype was seen many times. V and J are TRBV10-3 and TRBJ1-5; D is ambiguous. Germline values: CDR1 ENHRY, CDR2 SYGVKD. The CDR3 contains 15 residues. Trimming removed 0 bases from V and 4 bases from J, with 10 bases in between. The CDR3 loop reads CAISESKAGNQPQHF. CDR3 nucleotide sequence: TGTGCCATCAGTGAGTCGAAAGCGGGGAATCAGCCCCAGCATTTT.

The chain joins TRBV19 to TRBJ1-1, with no clear D. Trimming pared 3 bases from V and 7 bases from J, leaving 6 bases between. CDR1 is LNHDA, CDR2 SQIVND, per germline (reference sequence). There are 11 residues in the CDR3. Written as DNA, the CDR3 is TGTGCCAGTAGTATGTGGGATGAAGCTTTCTTT. Amino acids: CASSMWDEAFF.

This chain connects TRBV19 to TRBJ1-1; possibly TRBD1 for D (6 bases). The CDR3 consists of 14 residues. CDR1 and CDR2 (germline): LNHDA, SQIVND (reference sequence). V was shortened by 6 bases and J by 5 bases, with 16 bases between the two germline ends. CDR3 in DNA: TGTGCCAGTAGCCCCTATGGCAGGGGAACTGAAGCTTTCTTT. Encoded protein: CASSPYGRGTEAFF.

This clonotype was detected ten times or more. The rearrangement uses TRBV27 and TRBJ2-1, with D tentatively TRBD1 or TRBD2 (5 bases each). V lost 3 bases, J lost 7 bases, and 13 bases lay in between. The CDR3 runs to 14 residues. From germline, CDR1 is MNHEY and CDR2 SMNVEV (reference sequence). The CDR3 protein is CASSFAGTANEQFF. CDR3 nucleotides: TGTGCCAGCAGTTTCGCCGGGACGGCAAATGAGCAGTTCTTC.

This clonotype showed up just once. With a much larger clone just one base away, this may be a read error. This chain joins TRBV5-5 and TRBJ1-1; no firm D call. The CDR3 sequence is 12 residues long. Germline lookup yields CDR1 SGHKS and CDR2 YYEKEE (reference sequence). Trimming left V 4 bases short and J 4 bases short, with 8 bases between. CDR3 DNA: TGTGCCAGCAGCCTGCTGGCCACTGAAGCTTTCTTT. Protein sequence: CASSLLATEAFF.

This clonotype was recorded at least ten times. The chain uses TRBV2 and TRBJ1-5; D ambiguous. V lost 4 bases, J lost 5 bases, and 9 bases lay in between. CDR3 length: 13 amino acids. CDR1 is SNHLY, CDR2 FYNNEI, per germline. The CDR3 nucleotides read TGTGCCAGCAGTGTCTATGAGGATCAGCCCCAGCATTTT. Protein: CASSVYEDQPQHF.

At least ten counts were recorded for this clonotype. The genes are TRBV18 and TRBJ2-3; D remains ambiguous. The CDR3 spans 16 residues. Germline V gene data show CDR1 as KGHSH and CDR2 as LQKENI. Trimming removed 2 bases from V and 6 bases from J, with 18 bases in between. The CDR3 sequence: CASSPYFESHTDTQYF. The CDR3 DNA follows: TGTGCCAGCTCACCATATTTTGAGTCTCACACGGATACGCAGTATTTT.

The table lists this clonotype with many counts. This chain joins TRBV29-1 and TRBJ2-3, with 7 bases that match TRBD2. CDR1 SQVTM and CDR2 ANQGSEA come from the germline V gene. Trimming removed 7 bases from V and 4 bases from J; junction bases left unmatched: 14. This CDR3 is built from 15 residues. CDR3 in DNA: TGCAGCGACCAGGGAGGGAGAAAGGAACCAGATACGCAGTATTTT. This translates into CSDQGGRKEPDTQYF.

This clonotype was seen at least ten times. This sequence joins TRBV11-2 and TRBJ2-1; possible D gene TRBD2, 5 bases. The CDR3 has 12 amino acids. The V and J ends lost 4 bases and 15 bases respectively, with 16 bases between them. Germline V gene sequence: CDR1 SGHAT, CDR2 FQNNGV. CDR3 residues: CASSSTSTRRFF. Written as DNA, the CDR3 is TGTGCCAGCAGCTCGACATCCACTAGACGGTTCTTC.

At least ten counts were recorded for this clonotype. Germline and junction disagree at one end, which may indicate a read error. This chain connects TRBV2 to TRBJ2-5; 10 nucleotides align to TRBD1. Germline values: CDR1 SNHLY, CDR2 FYNNEI. The CDR3 has 11 residues. The CDR3 DNA reads TGTGCCAGCAGCCCCGGGACAGGGGAGGACTTC. It codes for CASSPGTGEDF.

The sample holds many counts of this clonotype. The chain employs TRBV11-2 and TRBJ2-4, with 8 bases aligning to TRBD1. Unmatched junction bases numbered 13, after V lost 5 bases and J lost 7 bases. Germline CDR1 reads SGHAT; CDR2 reads FQNNGV. CDR3 length: 16 residues. CDR3: CASSHRDWTGMNIQYF. For the CDR3, the DNA is TGTGCCAGCAGCCATAGAGATTGGACAGGGATGAACATTCAGTACTTC.